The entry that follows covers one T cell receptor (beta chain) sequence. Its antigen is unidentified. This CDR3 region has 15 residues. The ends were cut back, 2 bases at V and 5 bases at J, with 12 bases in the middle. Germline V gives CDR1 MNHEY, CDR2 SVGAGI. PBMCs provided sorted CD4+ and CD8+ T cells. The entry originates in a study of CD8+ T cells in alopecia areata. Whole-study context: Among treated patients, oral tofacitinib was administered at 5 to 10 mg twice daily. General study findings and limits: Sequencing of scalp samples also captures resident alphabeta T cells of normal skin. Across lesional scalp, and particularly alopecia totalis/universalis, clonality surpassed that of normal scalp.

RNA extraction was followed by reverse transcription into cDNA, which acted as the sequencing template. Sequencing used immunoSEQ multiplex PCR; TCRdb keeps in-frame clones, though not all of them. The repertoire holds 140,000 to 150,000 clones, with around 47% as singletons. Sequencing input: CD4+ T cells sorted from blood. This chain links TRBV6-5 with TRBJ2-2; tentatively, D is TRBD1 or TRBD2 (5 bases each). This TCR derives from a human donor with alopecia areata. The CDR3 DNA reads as TGTGCCAGCAGTTACGACCGGGACCGGACCGGGGAGCTGTTTTTT. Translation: CASSYDRDRTGELFF.